These T cell receptor beta chains were read from a single sample in a study of T-cell memory formation after mild COVID-19. TCRdb reprocessed the 5' RACE reads via MiXCR and lists one record per CDR3 protein. The profile shows more than 250,000 distinct CDR3 sequences, 15% to 20% of them singletons. The sequenced sample consisted of PBMCs or a T cell subset sorted from them (not recorded which). The receptor source for this set is a young man who had mild COVID-19 (a few samples of this study predate the infection). Cell type and time point are not known. Each CDR3 is given with its conserved first and last residue. D genes are given only for firm matches. Clone size is given for some rows only: seen once, a few or many times, or a class if the clone is expanded.

- - TRBJ2-1 TRBV7-6 CASSERDNYEQFF TGTGCCAGCAGCGAGCGGGACAACTATGAGCAGTTCTTC
many - TRBJ1-5 TRBV5-5 CASSLGGGNQPQHF TGTGCCAGCAGCTTAGGGGGGGGCAATCAGCCCCAGCATTTT
few - TRBJ2-5 TRBV7-2 CASSLSWMRGAAQYF TGTGCCAGCAGCTTAAGTTGGATGAGGGGGGCGGCCCAGTACTTC
few - TRBJ2-3 TRBV29-1 CSVEGAESTDTQYF TGCAGCGTTGAAGGGGCGGAGAGCACAGATACGCAGTATTTT
- - TRBJ1-2 TRBV10-3 CASSAGAQGGYTF TGTGCCTCCTCAGCGGGGGCGCAAGGCGGCTACACCTTC
- - TRBJ2-1 TRBV20-1 CSARDRTLNEQFF TGCAGTGCTAGAGATCGGACTCTCAATGAGCAGTTCTTC
few - TRBJ2-7 TRBV5-1 CASSLARAVSSYEQYF TGCGCCAGCAGCTTGGCCAGGGCTGTCAGCTCCTACGAGCAGTACTTC
few - TRBJ2-3 TRBV20-1 CSARLQLPRDTQYF TGCAGCGCTCGACTACAACTCCCTCGGGATACGCAGTATTTT
- - TRBJ1-1 TRBV2 CASRNRKGNTEAFF TGTGCCAGCAGGAATCGGAAGGGGAACACTGAAGCTTTCTTT
few - TRBJ2-3 TRBV5-1 CASSPLLRGRSADTQYF TGCGCCAGCAGCCCTCTTCTTCGGGGGAGAAGTGCAGATACGCAGTATTTT
- TRBD1 TRBJ2-7 TRBV6-5 CASSYGTGYEQYF TGTGCCAGCAGTTACGGGACAGGCTACGAGCAGTACTTC
- - TRBJ2-2 TRBV15 CATSRVGGAGTGELFF TGTGCCACCAGCAGAGTAGGTGGGGCCGGAACCGGGGAGCTGTTTTTT